Listed here are 30 T cell receptor beta chains from one sample, sequenced in a study of blood T cell repertoires in COVID-19. Only in-frame clones appear in the TCRdb table, and some are missing; sequencing was by immunoSEQ multiplex PCR. This sample carries around 100,000 clones, roughly 90% of them seen once, and the ten largest clones take roughly 2.5%. Sequencing was done on a sample of peripheral blood. The source of these receptors is a man aged 50 or older with COVID-19, enrolled during active disease.

The chain joins TRBV29-1 to TRBJ2-1, with D hard to call. CDR3 length equals 11 residues. Trimming removed 6 bases from V and 12 bases from J, with 15 bases in between. Germline V lookup: CDR1 SQVTM, CDR2 ANQGSEA. The CDR3 loop reads CSVPGLIGQFF. The CDR3 nucleotides read TGCAGCGTCCCCGGTCTTATCGGGCAGTTCTTC.

CDR3 in amino acids: CASRYDNGEGYTF. CDR3 nucleotides: TGTGCCAGCAGATACGACAATGGGGAGGGCTACACCTTC. The chain couples TRBV7-9 to TRBJ1-2; D ambiguous. The CDR3 totals 13 residues. Germline CDR1 reads SEHNR; CDR2 reads FQNEAQ (reference sequence). V was clipped by 6 bases and J by 8 bases, with 16 bases between them.

This rearrangement joins TRBV7-8 to TRBJ1-2; the match to TRBD1 covers 9 bases. The CDR3 length is 17 residues. Trimming removed 5 bases from V and 7 bases from J; junction bases left unmatched: 17. Germline V CDR1 and CDR2: SGHVS, FQNEAQ. This CDR3 reads CASSVRDRAGDGFGYTF. The CDR3 DNA follows: TGTGCCAGCAGCGTCCGGGACAGGGCCGGAGATGGGTTTGGCTACACCTTC.

The chain uses TRBV4-2 and TRBJ1-5; possibly TRBD1 for D (5 bases). CDR1 is LGHNA and CDR2 is YNFKEQ in the germline V gene. Trimming removed 0 bases at V and 7 bases at J, with 16 bases between. The CDR3 runs 16 residues. Written as DNA, the CDR3 is TGTGCCAGCAGCCAAGATCCCAGGGATTGGAGACAGCCCCAGCATTTT. Translated, it gives CASSQDPRDWRQPQHF.

DNA for the CDR3: TGTGCCAGCAGCTTGGTCGGGGACAGGTCCTTCTATGGCTACACCTTC. Protein sequence: CASSLVGDRSFYGYTF. The rearrangement joins TRBV5-6 to TRBJ1-2; 8 bases are a match to TRBD1. CDR1 and CDR2 (germline): SGHDT, YYEEEE. The CDR3 covers 16 residues. V was clipped by 0 bases and J by 4 bases; unmatched bases: 8. The full variable domain, in which reference TRBV5-6 and TRBJ1-2 provide the parts outside the CDR3, is DAGVTQSPTHLIKTRGQQVTLRCSPKSGHDTVSWYQQALGQGPQFIFQYYEEEERQRGNFPDRFSGHQFPNYSSELNVNALLLGDSALYLCASSLVGDRSFYGYTFGSGTRLTVV.

V is TRBV6-1 and J is TRBJ1-2, with D possibly TRBD1 on 6 matching bases. The CDR3 is 13 residues long. Per germline, CDR1 MNHNS and CDR2 SASEGT. The germline V and J ends were trimmed by 2 bases and 8 bases, with 12 bases remaining between them. The CDR3 sequence is CASSEQQGGGYTF. The DNA for the CDR3 is TGTGCCAGCAGTGAACAACAGGGTGGCGGCTACACCTTC.

In its sample, this clone was seen once. This chain links TRBV30 with TRBJ2-5; D perhaps matches TRBD2 (6 bases). The CDR3 is 12 residues long. Trimming removed 5 bases at V and 5 bases at J, with 12 bases between. CDR1 and CDR2 from the germline V gene are GTSNPN and SVGIG (reference sequence). The CDR3 sequence is CAWGGTSETQYF. The CDR3 coding sequence is TGTGCCTGGGGCGGGACTTCGGAGACCCAGTACTTC.

This clone was detected a few times. The CDR3 region is CASSPYPARGTEAFF. The CDR3 coding sequence is TGTGCCAGCTCACCATACCCAGCCAGGGGGACTGAAGCTTTCTTT. The chain uses TRBV18 and TRBJ1-1, with 7 bases that match TRBD1. The CDR3 is 15 amino acids. Germline CDR1 and CDR2: KGHSH and LQKENI. V shed 2 bases, J shed 5 bases, and the junction held 8 bases outside the gene matches.

The rearrangement joins TRBV15 to TRBJ2-3; 9 nucleotides align to TRBD1. CDR1 and CDR2 (germline): LNHNV, YYDKDF (reference sequence). With V trimmed by 6 bases and J by 3 bases, 1 base remained unmatched. The CDR3 contains 13 residues. The CDR3 bases are TGTGCCACCAGGGGACAGGGTACAGATACGCAGTATTTT. It is translated as CATRGQGTDTQYF.

The chain carries TRBV9 and TRBJ2-3; 8 nucleotides align to TRBD1. Germline trimming cut 3 bases from V and 7 bases from J; bases unmatched to any gene: 7. CDR3 length: 14 residues. The germline V gene has CDR1 SGDLS and CDR2 YYNGEE. This CDR3 reads CASSAGQGSYTQYF. The CDR3 DNA reads as TGTGCCAGCAGCGCAGGACAGGGAAGTTATACGCAGTATTTT.

The V and J genes are TRBV12-3 or TRBV12-4 and TRBJ1-5, with D perhaps TRBD1 (5 bases). V shed 8 bases and J shed 3 bases, with 8 bases lying between them. The CDR3 runs to 12 residues. The CDR3 sequence is CASGAFNQPQHF. CDR3 coding DNA: TGTGCCAGCGGGGCATTCAATCAGCCCCAGCATTTT.

V and J are TRBV19 and TRBJ2-5; D not resolved. The CDR3 length is 13 residues. The germline V gene has CDR1 LNHDA and CDR2 SQIVND (reference sequence). V lost 3 bases and J 5 bases, leaving 10 bases between the germline ends. The CDR3 loop reads CASSIWQRETQYF. The CDR3 DNA is TGTGCCAGTAGTATCTGGCAGAGGGAGACCCAGTACTTC.

The chain combines TRBV11-1 with TRBJ2-1; 7 bases match TRBD2. The length of the CDR3 is 14 residues. Germline V lookup: CDR1 SGHAT, CDR2 FQDESV (reference sequence). The J segment lost 7 bases and the V segment lost 2 bases, leaving 5 bases of the junction unmatched. The CDR3 spells CASSLQGGVNEQFF. The CDR3 coding sequence is TGTGCCAGCAGCTTACAGGGAGGGGTAAATGAGCAGTTCTTC.

The chain uses TRBV28 and TRBJ2-2; maybe TRBD2 (5 bases). The CDR3 has 12 amino acids. V lost 3 bases to trimming and J lost 8 bases, with 7 bases between them. Germline lookup yields CDR1 MDHEN and CDR2 SYDVKM. As DNA, the CDR3 is TGTGCCAGCAGTTTTACGGGAGGGGAGCTGTTTTTT. Translating it yields CASSFTGGELFF.

This rearrangement joins TRBV7-3 to TRBJ1-6, with 11 bases fitting TRBD1. Germline V gene lookup returns CDR1 SGHTA and CDR2 FQGTGA. Trimming at V came to 4 bases and at J to 8 bases, leaving 1 base not matched to a gene. This CDR3 contains 14 residues. The CDR3 here is CASSWGQGDSPLHF. CDR3 nucleotides: TGTGCCAGCAGCTGGGGACAGGGGGATTCACCCCTCCACTTT.

Only a few counts were recorded for this clone. The junction and the germline gene differ at one end; a read error may be behind it. This rearrangement joins TRBV20-1 to TRBJ1-2; tentatively, D is TRBD1 (5 bases). CDR3 length: 11 amino acids. The germline CDR1 and CDR2 sequences are DFQATT and SNEGSKA (reference sequence). In DNA form, the CDR3 reads TGCAGTGCTGGAGACAGCTATGGCTACACCTTC. It yields the protein CSAGDSYGYTF.

V gene TRBV12-3 or TRBV12-4 combines with J gene TRBJ1-1; D gene ambiguous. Trimming removed 6 bases at V and 6 bases at J, with 14 bases between. The CDR3 consists of 13 residues. CDR3 in amino acids: CASSSSGSSEAFF. The CDR3 coding sequence is TGTGCCAGCAGCAGTTCGGGAAGCTCTGAAGCTTTCTTT.

About this clone: Compared with germline, one end of the junction differs, possibly owing to a read error. The chain combines TRBV4-2 with TRBJ2-7, with a tentative D call TRBD1 (5 bases). Germline V gene sequence: CDR1 LGHNA, CDR2 YNFKEQ. There are 15 residues in the CDR3. As DNA, the CDR3 is TGTGCCAGCAGCCAAGACGTCAGGGCCTCCGACGAGCAGTACTTC. It translates to CASSQDVRASDEQYF.

The chain recombines TRBV5-4 with TRBJ1-5; 7 bases fit TRBD1. Trimming took 4 bases from V and 6 from J; bases not matched to a gene: 4. The germline CDR1 and CDR2 sequences are SGHNT and YYREEE (reference sequence). The length of the CDR3 is 13 residues. The CDR3 is CASSQGGGQPQHF. CDR3 nucleotide sequence: TGTGCCAGCAGCCAAGGGGGCGGTCAGCCCCAGCATTTT.

The chain combines TRBV5-1 with TRBJ1-6, with 8 nucleotides matching TRBD1. The trim removed 3 bases at V and 3 bases at J, leaving 5 bases unmatched. The CDR3 sequence is 16 residues long. CDR1 is SGHRS, CDR2 YFSETQ, per germline. The CDR3 sequence is CASSSDGQGYNSPLHF. The CDR3 region has the DNA TGCGCCAGCAGCTCGGACGGACAGGGCTATAATTCACCCCTCCACTTT.

The gene calls are TRBV18 and TRBJ2-7; D is possibly TRBD2 (5 bases). Trimming cost V 1 base and J 1 base, with 11 bases left between them. The germline CDR1 and CDR2 sequences are KGHSH and LQKENI. The CDR3 length is 15 residues. The CDR3 nucleotides are TGTGCCAGCTCACCACGGCAAGGCGGGTCCTACGAGCAGTACTTC. This encodes CASSPRQGGSYEQYF.

This clone showed up just once. The genes are TRBV6-2 or TRBV6-3 and TRBJ2-5; 7 nucleotides line up with TRBD2. Germline V gene data show CDR1 as MNHEY and CDR2 as SVGEGT. Trimming cost V 2 bases and J 9 bases; bases outside gene matches: 12. This CDR3 contains 15 residues. The CDR3 DNA reads TGTGCCAGCAGTTACCCAAGACTAGCCAAAGCGTCCCAGTACTTC. Protein: CASSYPRLAKASQYF.

This chain joins TRBV19 and TRBJ1-1, with TRBD1 identical over 8 bases. The CDR3 consists of 16 residues. CDR1 and CDR2 (germline): LNHDA, SQIVND (reference sequence). V trimming: 5 bases; J trimming: 0 bases; junction bases outside the gene matches: 8. CDR3 bases: TGTGCCAGTAGTCCCCGGACAGGGTACATGAACACTGAAGCTTTCTTT. This gives the protein CASSPRTGYMNTEAFF.

Only one count was recorded for this clone. The chain is built from TRBV6-5 and TRBJ1-5; D not resolved. The CDR3 has 15 amino acids. Looked up from germline, CDR1 is MNHEY and CDR2 is SVGAGI. V was cut by 5 bases and J by 3 bases, with 14 bases left in between. Here the CDR3 reads CASSSRSGDNQPQHF. The CDR3 DNA reads as TGTGCCAGCAGTAGTAGATCGGGAGACAATCAGCCCCAGCATTTT.

This chain links TRBV2 with TRBJ2-6, with TRBD1 matching over 7 bases. Trimming took 5 bases from V and 0 from J; bases not matched to a gene: 10. The germline CDR1 and CDR2 sequences are SNHLY and FYNNEI. There are 18 residues in the CDR3. CDR3 region: CASSRNRGSNSGANVLTF. CDR3 bases: TGTGCCAGCAGTAGAAACAGGGGCTCGAACTCTGGGGCCAACGTCCTGACTTTC.

The chain is built from TRBV10-3 and TRBJ2-3; D gene ambiguous. Trimming cost V 6 bases and J 3 bases, with 10 bases left between them. Germline loops: CDR1 ENHRY, CDR2 SYGVKD. There are 13 residues in the CDR3. CDR3 nucleotides: TGTGCCATCAGGGCAGATTCTACAGATACGCAGTATTTT. It encodes CAIRADSTDTQYF.

In its sample, this clone was seen a few times. This chain joins TRBV2 and TRBJ1-1; no reliable D call. Germline assignment: CDR1 SNHLY and CDR2 FYNNEI. Trimming took 4 bases from V and 2 from J, leaving 8 bases between them. The CDR3 is 13 amino acids. The CDR3 nucleotides are TGTGCCAGCAGTGGACTCGCCAACACTGAAGCTTTCTTT. This sequence encodes CASSGLANTEAFF. The variable domain in full, completed from reference TRBV2 and TRBJ1-1, reads EPEVTQTPSHQVTQMGQEVILRCVPISNHLYFYWYRQILGQKVEFLVSFYNNEISEKSEIFDDQFSVERPDGSNFTLKIRSTKLEDSAMYFCASSGLANTEAFFGQGTRLTVV.

The V and J genes are TRBV7-9 and TRBJ2-7; 8 bases align to TRBD1. With 4 bases clipped from V and 0 bases from J, the junction kept 2 bases outside the gene matches. CDR3 size: 14 residues. Germline lookup yields CDR1 SEHNR and CDR2 FQNEAQ (reference sequence). The CDR3 nucleotides read TGTGCCAGCAGCTACGGACAGGGCTCCTACGAGCAGTACTTC. Translated: CASSYGQGSYEQYF.

The chain joins TRBV6-1 to TRBJ2-1, with 10 bases matching TRBD1. Germline assignment: CDR1 MNHNS and CDR2 SASEGT. V shed 1 base and J 4 bases; nucleotides not matched to a gene: 4. CDR3 length: 16 amino acids. The CDR3 DNA follows: TGTGCCAGCAGTGAAGGGGACAGGGGCCTATACAATGAGCAGTTCTTC. Residues: CASSEGDRGLYNEQFF.

CDR3 DNA sequence: TGCGCCAGCAGTGGCTCGGGAGGATACGAGCAGTACTTC. Its protein product is CASSGSGGYEQYF. The chain has TRBV10-1 and TRBJ2-7, with 7 bases aligning to TRBD2. This CDR3 spans 13 amino acids. Losses at the gene ends were 4 bases for V and 4 bases for J; bases not matched to a gene: 4. Germline CDR1 reads WNHNN; CDR2 reads SYGVQD (reference sequence).